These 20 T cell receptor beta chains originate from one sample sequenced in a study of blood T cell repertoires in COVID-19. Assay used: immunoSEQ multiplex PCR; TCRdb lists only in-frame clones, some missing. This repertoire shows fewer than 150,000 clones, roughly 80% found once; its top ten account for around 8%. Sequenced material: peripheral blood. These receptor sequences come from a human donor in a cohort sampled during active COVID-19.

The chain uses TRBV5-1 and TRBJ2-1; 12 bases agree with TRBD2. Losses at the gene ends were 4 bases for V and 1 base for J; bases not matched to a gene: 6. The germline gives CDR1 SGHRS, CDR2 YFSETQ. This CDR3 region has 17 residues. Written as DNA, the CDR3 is TGCGCCAGCAGCCCTACTAGCGGGGGGTCTTCCTACAATGAGCAGTTCTTC. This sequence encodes CASSPTSGGSSYNEQFF.

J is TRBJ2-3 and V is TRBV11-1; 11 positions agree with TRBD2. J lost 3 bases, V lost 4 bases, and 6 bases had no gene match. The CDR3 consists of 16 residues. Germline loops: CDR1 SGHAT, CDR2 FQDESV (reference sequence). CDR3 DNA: TGTGCCAGCAGCTCCAATAGCGGGGGGGCAACAGATACGCAGTATTTT. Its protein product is CASSSNSGGATDTQYF.

CDR3 nucleotides: TGTGCCAGCATGCGGGCTGGCTATGGCTACACCTTC. This translates into CASMRAGYGYTF. This chain connects TRBV2 to TRBJ1-2; no clear D gene. The germline V and J ends were trimmed by 7 bases and 4 bases, with 10 bases remaining between them. The CDR3 extends over 12 amino acids. Germline CDR1 SNHLY, CDR2 FYNNEI.

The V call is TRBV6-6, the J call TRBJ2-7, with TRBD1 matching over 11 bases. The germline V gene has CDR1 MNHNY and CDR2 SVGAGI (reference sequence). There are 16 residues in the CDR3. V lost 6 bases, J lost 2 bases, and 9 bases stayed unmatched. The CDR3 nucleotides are TGTGCCAGCAGACCCCTCGGACAGGGGGCCCCCTACGAGCAGTACTTC. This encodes CASRPLGQGAPYEQYF.

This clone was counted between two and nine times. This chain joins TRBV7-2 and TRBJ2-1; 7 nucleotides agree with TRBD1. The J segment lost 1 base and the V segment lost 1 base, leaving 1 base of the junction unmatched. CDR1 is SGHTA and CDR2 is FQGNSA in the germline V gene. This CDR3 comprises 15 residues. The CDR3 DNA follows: TGTGCCAGCAGCTTAGACAGGGGTTCCTACAATGAGCAGTTCTTC. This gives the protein CASSLDRGSYNEQFF.

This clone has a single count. The CDR3 protein is CASSLTGTVYNEQFF. The CDR3, as DNA: TGTGCCAGCAGTTTGACCGGGACAGTATACAATGAGCAGTTCTTC. The V and J genes are TRBV6-5 and TRBJ2-1, with 7 bases that match TRBD1. The J segment lost 4 bases and the V segment lost 4 bases, leaving 7 bases of the junction unmatched. Germline V lookup: CDR1 MNHEY, CDR2 SVGAGI. This CDR3 has 15 residues.

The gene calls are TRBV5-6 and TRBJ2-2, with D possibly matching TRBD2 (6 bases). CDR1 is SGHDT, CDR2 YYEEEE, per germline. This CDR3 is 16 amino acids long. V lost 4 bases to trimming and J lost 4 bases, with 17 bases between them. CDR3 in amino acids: CASSAEGGVGTGELFF. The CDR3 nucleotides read TGTGCCAGCAGCGCCGAGGGCGGGGTCGGCACCGGGGAGCTGTTTTTT.

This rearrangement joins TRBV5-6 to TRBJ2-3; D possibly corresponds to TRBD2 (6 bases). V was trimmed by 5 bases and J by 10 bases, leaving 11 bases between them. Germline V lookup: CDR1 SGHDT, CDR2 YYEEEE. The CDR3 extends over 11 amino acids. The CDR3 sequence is CASRGGGPQYF. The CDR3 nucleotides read TGTGCCAGCAGGGGGGGAGGTCCGCAGTATTTT.

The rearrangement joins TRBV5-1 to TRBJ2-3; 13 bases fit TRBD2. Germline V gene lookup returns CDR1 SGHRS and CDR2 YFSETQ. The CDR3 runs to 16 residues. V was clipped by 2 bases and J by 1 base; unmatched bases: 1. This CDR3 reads CASSFGLAGGTDTQYF. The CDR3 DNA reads TGCGCCAGCAGCTTCGGACTAGCGGGGGGCACAGATACGCAGTATTTT.

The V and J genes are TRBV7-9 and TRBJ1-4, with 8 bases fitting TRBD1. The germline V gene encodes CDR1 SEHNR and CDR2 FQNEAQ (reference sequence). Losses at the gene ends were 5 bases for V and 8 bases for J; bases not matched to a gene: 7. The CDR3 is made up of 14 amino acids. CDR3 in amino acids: CASSLGQVGEKLFF. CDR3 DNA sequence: TGTGCCAGCAGCCTGGGACAGGTCGGGGAAAAACTGTTTTTT.

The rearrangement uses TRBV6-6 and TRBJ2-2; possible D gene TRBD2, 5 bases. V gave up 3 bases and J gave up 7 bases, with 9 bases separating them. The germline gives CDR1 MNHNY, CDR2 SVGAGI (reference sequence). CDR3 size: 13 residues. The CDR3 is CASSYIGVGELFF. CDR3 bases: TGTGCCAGCAGTTATATCGGGGTCGGGGAGCTGTTTTTT.

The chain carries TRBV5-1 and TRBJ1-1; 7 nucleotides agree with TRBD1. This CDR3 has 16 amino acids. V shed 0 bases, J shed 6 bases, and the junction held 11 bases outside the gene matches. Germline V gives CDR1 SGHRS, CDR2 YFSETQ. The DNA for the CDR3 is TGCGCCAGCAGCTTGGTGGAGGGGGCGGGTAGGGCTGAAGCTTTCTTT. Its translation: CASSLVEGAGRAEAFF. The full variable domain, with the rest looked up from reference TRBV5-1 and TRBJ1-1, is KAGVTQTPRYLIKTRGQQVTLSCSPISGHRSVSWYQQTPGQGLQFLFEYFSETQRNKGNFPGRFSGRQFSNSRSEMNVSTLELGDSALYLCASSLVEGAGRAEAFFGQGTRLTVV.

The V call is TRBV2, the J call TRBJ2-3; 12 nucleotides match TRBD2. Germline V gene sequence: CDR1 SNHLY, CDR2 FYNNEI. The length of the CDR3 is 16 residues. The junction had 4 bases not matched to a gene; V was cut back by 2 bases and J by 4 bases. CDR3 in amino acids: CASSELTSGGSDTQYF. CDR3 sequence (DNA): TGTGCCAGCAGTGAATTGACTAGCGGGGGATCAGATACGCAGTATTTT.

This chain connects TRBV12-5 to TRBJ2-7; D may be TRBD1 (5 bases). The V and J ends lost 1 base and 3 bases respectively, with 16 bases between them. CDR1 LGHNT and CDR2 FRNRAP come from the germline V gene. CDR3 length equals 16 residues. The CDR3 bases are TGTGCTAGTGGTTTGGATGCAGGGTTTACCTTCTACGAGCAGTACTTC. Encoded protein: CASGLDAGFTFYEQYF.

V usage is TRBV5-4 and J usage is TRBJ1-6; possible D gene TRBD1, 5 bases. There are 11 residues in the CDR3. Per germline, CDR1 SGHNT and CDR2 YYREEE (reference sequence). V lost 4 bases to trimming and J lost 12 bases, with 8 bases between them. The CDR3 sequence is CASSLQGPLHF. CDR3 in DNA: TGTGCCAGCAGCCTCCAGGGACCCCTCCACTTT. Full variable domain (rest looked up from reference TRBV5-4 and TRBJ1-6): ETGVTQSPTHLIKTRGQQVTLRCSSQSGHNTVSWYQQALGQGPQFIFQYYREEENGRGNFPPRFSGLQFPNYSSELNVNALELDDSALYLCASSLQGPLHFGNGTRLTVT.

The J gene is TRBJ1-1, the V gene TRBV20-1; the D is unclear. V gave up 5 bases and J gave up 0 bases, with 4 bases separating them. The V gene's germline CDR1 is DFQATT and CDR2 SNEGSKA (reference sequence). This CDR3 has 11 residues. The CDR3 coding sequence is TGCAGTGCTGTCATGAACACTGAAGCTTTCTTT. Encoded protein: CSAVMNTEAFF.

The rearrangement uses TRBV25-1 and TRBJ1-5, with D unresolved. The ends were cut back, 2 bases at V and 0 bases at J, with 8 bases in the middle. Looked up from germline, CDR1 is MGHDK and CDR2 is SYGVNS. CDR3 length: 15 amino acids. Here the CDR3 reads CASSETGVSNQPQHF. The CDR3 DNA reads TGTGCCAGCAGTGAAACTGGAGTTAGCAATCAGCCCCAGCATTTT. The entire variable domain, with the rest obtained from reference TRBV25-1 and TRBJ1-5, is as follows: EADIYQTPRYLVIGTGKKITLECSQTMGHDKMYWYQQDPGMELHLIHYSYGVNSTEKGDLSSESTVSRIRTEHFPLTLESARPSHTSQYLCASSETGVSNQPQHFGDGTRLSIL.

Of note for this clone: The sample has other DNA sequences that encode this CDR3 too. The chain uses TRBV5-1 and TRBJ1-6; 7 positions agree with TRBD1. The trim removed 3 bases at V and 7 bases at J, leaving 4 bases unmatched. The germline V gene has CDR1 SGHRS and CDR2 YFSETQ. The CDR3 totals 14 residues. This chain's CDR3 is CASSSGQVNSPLHF. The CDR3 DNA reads TGCGCCAGCAGCTCAGGACAGGTGAATTCACCCCTCCACTTT.

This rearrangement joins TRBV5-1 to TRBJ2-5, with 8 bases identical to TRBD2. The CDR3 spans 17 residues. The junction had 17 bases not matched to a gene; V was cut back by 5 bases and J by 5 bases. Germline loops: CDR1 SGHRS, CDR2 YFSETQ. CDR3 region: CASRFGSGGPNGETQYF. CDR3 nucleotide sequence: TGCGCCAGCAGGTTTGGCAGCGGGGGCCCGAACGGGGAGACCCAGTACTTC.

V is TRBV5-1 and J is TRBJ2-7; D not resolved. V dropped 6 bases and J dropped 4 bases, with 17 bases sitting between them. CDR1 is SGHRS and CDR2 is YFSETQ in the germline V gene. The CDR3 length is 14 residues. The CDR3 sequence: CASTLTGYSYEQYF. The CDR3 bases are TGCGCCAGCACCCTTACCGGGTATTCTTACGAGCAGTACTTC.